This T cell receptor beta chain was found in a study of blood T cells in healthy people across ages. This CDR3 has 13 amino acids. V lost 6 bases and J lost 1, with 9 bases in between. Germline V gene sequence: CDR1 MDHEN, CDR2 SYDVKM. A note on this clonotype: Antigen unknown.

Study results and limitations: Long-lived donors carried more naive CD4+ cells and greater diversity than aged donors.

Then a second PCR, running roughly 6 to 12 cycles, was carried out with a sample-barcoded 5' primer and a J-beta primer mix. There were at least 2.5 million CDR3-containing paired-end reads obtained from each sample. TCRdb used MiXCR to reprocess the 5' RACE reads, holding one entry per CDR3 protein. The sample lists 1.2 million to 1.5 million distinct CDR3 sequences; 59% were seen once. Sequenced material: blood. The receptor comes from a young man in good health. The chain combines TRBV28 with TRBJ2-5; D uncertain. The CDR3, as DNA: TGTGCCAGCAGCCACGGGTTCCAAGAGACCCAGTACTTC. Protein sequence: CASSHGFQETQYF. The whole variable domain, remainder taken from reference TRBV28 and TRBJ2-5, is DVKVTQSSRYLVKRTGEKVFLECVQDMDHENMFWYRQDPGLGLRLIYFSYDVKMKEKGDIPEGYSVSREKKERFSLILESASTNQTSMYLCASSHGFQETQYFGPGTRLLVL.